This T cell receptor beta chain came from a study of lymphopenia after photon versus proton radiotherapy. Sequenced by immunoSEQ multiplex PCR; TCRdb stores in-frame clones only, minus some. The sample carries approximately 170,000 clones, roughly nine tenths recorded once. Trimming left V 1 base short and J 0 bases short, with 10 bases between. CDR1 LGHNA and CDR2 YNFKEQ come from the germline V gene. CDR3 length equals 16 residues. The sample here was peripheral blood, taken from a patient treated with photon-based radiotherapy. The sequence was obtained from a man between 50 and 59 years old with gastric cancer. The genes are TRBV4-2 and TRBJ2-1, with D maybe TRBD1 (5 bases). The CDR3 sequence is CASSQGQHSSYNEQFF. The CDR3 DNA reads TGTGCCAGCAGCCAAGGACAGCATAGCTCCTACAATGAGCAGTTCTTC.